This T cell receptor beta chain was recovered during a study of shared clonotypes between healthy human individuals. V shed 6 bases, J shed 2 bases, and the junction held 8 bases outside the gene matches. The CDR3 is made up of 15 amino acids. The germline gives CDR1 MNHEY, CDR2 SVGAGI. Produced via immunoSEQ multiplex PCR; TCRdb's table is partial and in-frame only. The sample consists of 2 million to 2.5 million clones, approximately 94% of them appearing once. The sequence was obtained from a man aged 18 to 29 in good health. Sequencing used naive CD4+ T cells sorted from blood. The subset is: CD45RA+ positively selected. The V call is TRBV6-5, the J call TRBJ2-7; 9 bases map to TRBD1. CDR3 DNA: TGTGCCAGCAGCCCTGGGACAGGGAGGCCCTACGAGCAGTACTTC. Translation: CASSPGTGRPYEQYF.